The clone carrying this T cell receptor beta chain was detected ten times or more. The antigen remains undetermined. These data come from a study of T cell repertoires in cytomegalovirus infection. Across the whole study: Both CMV infection and a matching HLA type were indicated by public TCR beta signatures. Regarding the study as a whole: HLA-C-restricted CMV clonotypes gave the most frequent clonotype in two of eight donors.

TCRdb re-called the reads with MiXCR, one entry per CDR3 protein. The sample comprises nearly 650,000 distinct CDR3 sequences, 24% of which are singletons, and less than 9.5% rests with the top ten. V lost 5 bases and J 4 bases, leaving 3 bases between the germline ends. Germline lookup yields CDR1 SGHVS and CDR2 FNYEAQ. The CDR3 loop spans 11 amino acids. This chain uses TRBV7-6 with TRBJ1-3; D gene ambiguous. This sequence originates from a human donor in good health (CMV status not recorded). Some clones in this sample may be carry-over from other donors' samples. Input material: CD8+ T cells from PBMCs. CDR3 loop: CASSDGNTIYF. As DNA, the CDR3 is TGTGCCAGCAGCGACGGAAACACCATATATTTT.